This TCR beta chain was identified in a study of T cell repertoires and leukemia-associated antigens. The study, taken as a whole, reports: No direct test of specificity or function was done for expanded clones.

With respect to this clonotype: The antigen remains unidentified.

A single record per CDR3 protein comes from TCRdb applying MiXCR to the 5' RACE reads. The table lists some 11,000 distinct CDR3 sequences, roughly 41% of them singletons. CDR3 size: 13 residues. The germline CDR1 and CDR2 sequences are MGHRA and YSYEKL. Trimming pared 6 bases from V and 10 bases from J, leaving 16 bases between. This rearrangement joins TRBV4-1 to TRBJ2-4; possibly TRBD1 or TRBD2 for D (5 bases each). The sequence was obtained from a female donor in good health. The sequenced material came from CD3+ T cells sorted from blood and cultured. This chain's CDR3 is CASRPGTDGIQYF. For the CDR3, the DNA is TGCGCCAGCAGGCCCGGGACGGACGGAATTCAGTACTTC.